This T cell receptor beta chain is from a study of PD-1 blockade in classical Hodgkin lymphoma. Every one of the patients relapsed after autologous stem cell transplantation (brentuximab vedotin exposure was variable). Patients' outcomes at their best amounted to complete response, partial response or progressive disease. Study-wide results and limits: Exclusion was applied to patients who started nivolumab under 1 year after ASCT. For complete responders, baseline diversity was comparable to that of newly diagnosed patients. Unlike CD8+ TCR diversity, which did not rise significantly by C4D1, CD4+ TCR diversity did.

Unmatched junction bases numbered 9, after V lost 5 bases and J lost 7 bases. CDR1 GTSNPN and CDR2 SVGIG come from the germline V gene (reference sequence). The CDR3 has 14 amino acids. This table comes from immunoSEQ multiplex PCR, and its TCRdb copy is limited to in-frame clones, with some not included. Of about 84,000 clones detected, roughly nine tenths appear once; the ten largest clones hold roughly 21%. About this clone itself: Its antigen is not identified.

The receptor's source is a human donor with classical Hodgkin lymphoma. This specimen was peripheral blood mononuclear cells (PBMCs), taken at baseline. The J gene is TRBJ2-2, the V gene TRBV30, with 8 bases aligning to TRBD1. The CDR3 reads CAWEDRGRVGELFF. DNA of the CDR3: TGTGCCTGGGAAGACAGGGGCAGGGTCGGGGAGCTGTTTTTT. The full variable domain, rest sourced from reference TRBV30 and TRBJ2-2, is SQTIHQWPATLVQPVGSPLSLECTVEGTSNPNLYWYRQAAGRGLQLLFYSVGIGQISSEVPQNLSASRPQDRQFILSSKKLLLSDSGFYLCAWEDRGRVGELFFGEGSRLTVL.